Listed below are T cell receptor beta chains from one sample, sequenced in a study of T-cell reconstitution after alpha-beta-depleted transplantation in children. TCRdb re-derived calls from the PCR reads in MiXCR, one entry per CDR3 protein. The sample carries around 380,000 distinct CDR3 sequences, roughly a tenth recorded once. Sequencing used PBMCs from the stem cell graft donor, obtained from the stem cell graft. All receptors derive from a human donor who donated a stem cell graft to a child with acute myeloid leukemia. Both conserved end residues are part of each CDR3. D genes are given only for firm matches. The listing skips clone size in some rows; elsewhere it reads once, few, many or a size class.

J gene: TRBJ2-5; clone size: -; D gene: TRBD2; V gene: TRBV7-2; CDR3 protein: CASSLGAAGLAGGPQETQYF; CDR3 DNA: TGTGCCAGCAGCTTAGGCGCCGCGGGACTAGCGGGAGGGCCCCAAGAGACCCAGTACTTC
J gene: TRBJ2-5; clone size: few; D gene: TRBD1; V gene: TRBV12-3/TRBV12-4; CDR3 protein: CASSLDRGPEETQYF; CDR3 DNA: TGTGCCAGCAGTTTAGACAGGGGTCCTGAAGAGACCCAGTACTTC
J gene: TRBJ2-3; clone size: -; D gene: TRBD2; V gene: TRBV10-3; CDR3 protein: CAISGVAGGIDTQYF; CDR3 DNA: TGTGCCATCAGTGGCGTAGCGGGAGGAATAGATACGCAGTATTTT
J gene: TRBJ1-3; clone size: -; D gene: -; V gene: TRBV18; CDR3 protein: CASSETRGTGNTIYF; CDR3 DNA: TGTGCCAGCTCAGAAACAAGGGGAACTGGAAACACCATATATTTT
J gene: TRBJ2-3; clone size: many; D gene: -; V gene: TRBV25-1; CDR3 protein: CASSEYQQGRQDTQYF; CDR3 DNA: TGTGCCAGCAGTGAATATCAGCAGGGGCGGCAAGATACGCAGTATTTT
J gene: TRBJ2-5; clone size: few; D gene: -; V gene: TRBV3-1; CDR3 protein: CASSQSTGTGETQYF; CDR3 DNA: TGTGCCAGCAGCCAATCGACAGGAACGGGAGAGACCCAGTACTTC
J gene: TRBJ1-2; clone size: few; D gene: TRBD1; V gene: TRBV6-6; CDR3 protein: CASAPGQGYGYTF; CDR3 DNA: TGTGCCAGCGCCCCCGGACAGGGGTATGGCTACACCTTC
J gene: TRBJ2-7; clone size: -; D gene: -; V gene: TRBV5-1; CDR3 protein: CASSTGYYEQYF; CDR3 DNA: TGCGCCAGCAGCACAGGGTACTACGAGCAGTACTTC
J gene: TRBJ1-6; clone size: -; D gene: -; V gene: TRBV10-3; CDR3 protein: CAISESGGSGSPLHF; CDR3 DNA: TGTGCCATCAGTGAGTCGGGAGGGAGTGGCTCACCCCTCCACTTT
J gene: TRBJ1-5; clone size: -; D gene: -; V gene: TRBV20-1; CDR3 protein: CSARKQGANQPQHF; CDR3 DNA: TGCAGTGCTAGAAAACAGGGCGCCAATCAGCCCCAGCATTTT
J gene: TRBJ1-2; clone size: -; D gene: TRBD1; V gene: TRBV5-1; CDR3 protein: CASSLAGQENYGYTF; CDR3 DNA: TGCGCCAGCAGCTTGGCGGGACAGGAGAACTATGGCTACACCTTC